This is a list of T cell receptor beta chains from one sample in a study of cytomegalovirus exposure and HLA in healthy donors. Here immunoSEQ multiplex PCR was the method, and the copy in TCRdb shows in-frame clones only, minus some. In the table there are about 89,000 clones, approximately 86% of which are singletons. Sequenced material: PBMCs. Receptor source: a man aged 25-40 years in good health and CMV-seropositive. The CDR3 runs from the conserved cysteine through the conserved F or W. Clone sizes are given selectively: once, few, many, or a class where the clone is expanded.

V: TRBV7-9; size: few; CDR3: CASSLAGARGEKLFF
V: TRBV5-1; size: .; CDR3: CASSPEGGLAGATYEQYF
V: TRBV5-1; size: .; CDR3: CASSPRSGGRTSFTDTQYF
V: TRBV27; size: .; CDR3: CARRRDRVNTIYF
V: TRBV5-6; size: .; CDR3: CASSLGLAGGTGELFF
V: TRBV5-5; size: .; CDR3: CASSFLAGDNHEQYF
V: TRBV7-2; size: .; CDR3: CASSLGAGLGYGYTF
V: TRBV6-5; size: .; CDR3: CASSYLPGTGSGEQYF
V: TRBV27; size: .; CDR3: CASSLFGTSRGNTEAFF
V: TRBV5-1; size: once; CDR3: CASSLAGNTEAFF
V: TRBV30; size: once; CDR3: CAWSGGSTDTQYF
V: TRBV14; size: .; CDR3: CASSRRGGFSYEQYF
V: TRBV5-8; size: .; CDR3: CASSLQRLNTGELFF
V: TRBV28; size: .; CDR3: CAIAPSNTGELFF
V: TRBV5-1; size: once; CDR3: CASSFSGREQFF
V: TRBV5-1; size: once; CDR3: CASSLGEGRRETQYF
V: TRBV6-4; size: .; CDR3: CASSDSRLEKGLAKNIQYF
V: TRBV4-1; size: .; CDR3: CASSKGLAGAYEQYF
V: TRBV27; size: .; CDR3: CASSFGPGLAGPEQYF
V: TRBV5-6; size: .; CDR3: CASSRGGRGNTIYF
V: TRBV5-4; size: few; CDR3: CASSLRGSYEQYF
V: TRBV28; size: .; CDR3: CASSFGEASTDTQYF
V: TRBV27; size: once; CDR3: CASRGLAGVSLFYEQYF
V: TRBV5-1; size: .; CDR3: CASSISGQGAEEQYF
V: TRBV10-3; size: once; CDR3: CAIVDPTSGPSDEQFF
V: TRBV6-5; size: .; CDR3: CASSTPTGNYGYTF
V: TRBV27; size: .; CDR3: CASTPTGTSGEQYF
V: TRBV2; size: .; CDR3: CASRETGGNYGYTF
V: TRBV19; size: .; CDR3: CASHSGISYNEQFF
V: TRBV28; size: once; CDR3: CASSLAALSYNEQFF
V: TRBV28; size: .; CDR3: CASSLPHNSPLHF
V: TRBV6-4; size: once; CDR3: CASSDYRDSTQETQYF
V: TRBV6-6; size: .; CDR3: CASSYSSSVPTEAFF
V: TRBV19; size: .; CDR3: CASSIGETGSSYEQYF
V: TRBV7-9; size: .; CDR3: CASSPTRSYYEQYF
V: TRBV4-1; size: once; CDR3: CASSQGRGLSGEETQYF
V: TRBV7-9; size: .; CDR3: CASAGQNYEQYF
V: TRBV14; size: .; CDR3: CASSPRLAGGTDTQYF
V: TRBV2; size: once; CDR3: CASQEGAEAFF
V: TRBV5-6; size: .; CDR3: CASSYLGLGGKSGELFF
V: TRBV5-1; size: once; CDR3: CASSLWEQETQYF
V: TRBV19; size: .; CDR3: CASSIDVAGRHEAFF